The clone carrying this TCR beta chain is classed as medium-sized (0.01 to 0.1%). Its antigen is unidentified. Unsorted whole blood yielded the blood RNA, and germline DNA was also extracted. CDR3 length: 17 residues. Trimming removed 0 bases at V and 4 bases at J, with 18 bases between. Looked up from germline, CDR1 is SGHAT and CDR2 is FQNNGV. The data stem from a study of tumor-infiltrating lymphocytes in primary liver carcinoma. As for the study in general: Patients included men and women of 30 to 69 years. Study outcomes and limitations: There was no comparison of CD4+ and CD8+ repertoires, as samples were bulk unsorted. Overlap between tumor regions exceeded overlap of tumor with adjacent tissue or blood.

With a constant-region primer, TCR beta cDNA was made from 400 to 550 ng of total RNA. Researchers made the TCR beta libraries by running three nested multiplex PCR rounds with slightly modified ARM-PCR. With TRBV1-TRBV30 forward primers and a C-beta reverse primer, the first two PCR rounds were run for approximately 10 cycles each. TCRdb reprocessed the multiplex PCR reads with MiXCR, giving one entry per CDR3 protein. The sample shows 190,000 or so distinct CDR3 sequences, less than 65% of them seen only once. The sequenced material came from peripheral blood. The clonotype was recovered from a woman in her sixties with primary liver carcinoma and hepatitis B virus infection. The genes are TRBV11-2 and TRBJ1-2, with D perhaps TRBD1 (5 bases). The CDR3 sequence is CASSLDPIRALRYGYTF. CDR3 nucleotides: TGTGCCAGCAGCTTAGATCCGATCAGGGCGCTGCGCTATGGCTACACCTTC.